This T cell receptor beta chain was recovered during a study of CD8 T cells in ankylosing spondylitis. Findings and limits, study-wide: A motif of fewer than ten highly homologous TCR beta variants was seen as apparently characteristic of ankylosing spondylitis blood. Disease-linked clones were CD8+ and relatively rare in peripheral blood.

This clonotype has a count of ten or more. Antigen specificity is unknown. From the 5' RACE reads, TCRdb called clonotypes with MiXCR, one entry per CDR3 protein. The sample carries roughly 40,000 distinct CDR3 sequences, less than 3.5% recorded once. The TCR was taken from a male donor with ankylosing spondylitis or in good health (not recorded which). The sample consisted of blood, either unsorted or a sorted T cell fraction (not recorded which).

CDR3 residues: CASTSSGSQAETQYF. The CDR3 region has the DNA TGTGCCAGCACCAGTAGCGGGAGTCAGGCAGAGACCCAGTACTTC. This rearrangement joins TRBV9 to TRBJ2-5; 9 nucleotides agree with TRBD2. The CDR3 has 15 residues. Germline-derived CDR1 and CDR2 are SGDLS and YYNGEE. Germline trimming cut 6 bases from V and 4 bases from J; bases unmatched to any gene: 10.